Described below is a single T cell receptor (beta chain) sequence and its context. Method: immunoSEQ multiplex PCR; TCRdb's copy keeps in-frame clones and lacks some. Found here are 490,000 or so clones, roughly nine tenths of them singletons; the top ten hold 6.5% to 8.5%. The data stem from a study of blood T cell repertoires in COVID-19. Germline trimming cut 4 bases from V and 2 bases from J; bases unmatched to any gene: 2. The CDR3 consists of 14 residues. From germline, CDR1 is SGHNT and CDR2 YYREEE (reference sequence). The sequence was collected from an older woman who had recovered from COVID-19. The rearrangement links TRBV5-4 to TRBJ2-1; TRBD1 agrees at 8 bases. The sequenced sample consisted of PBMCs or T cells enriched from blood (not recorded which). CDR3 bases: TGTGCCAGCAGCGCACAGGGGGCCTACAATGAGCAGTTCTTC. It specifies CASSAQGAYNEQFF.